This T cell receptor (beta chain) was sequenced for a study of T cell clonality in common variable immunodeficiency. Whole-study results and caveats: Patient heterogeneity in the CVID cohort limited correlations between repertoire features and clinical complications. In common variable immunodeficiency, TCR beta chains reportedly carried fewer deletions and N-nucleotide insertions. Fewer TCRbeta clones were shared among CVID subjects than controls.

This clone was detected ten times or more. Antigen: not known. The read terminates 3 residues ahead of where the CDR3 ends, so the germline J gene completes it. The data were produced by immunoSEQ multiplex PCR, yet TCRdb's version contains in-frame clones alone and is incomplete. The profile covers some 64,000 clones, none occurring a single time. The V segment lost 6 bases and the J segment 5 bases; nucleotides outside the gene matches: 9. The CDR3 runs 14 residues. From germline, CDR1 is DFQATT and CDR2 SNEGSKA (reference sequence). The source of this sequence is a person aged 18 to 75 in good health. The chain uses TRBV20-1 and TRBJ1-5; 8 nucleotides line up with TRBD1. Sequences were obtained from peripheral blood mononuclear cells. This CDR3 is CSAYQGAQDQPQHF. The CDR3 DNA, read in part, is TGCAGTGCCTATCAGGGGGCGCAGGATCAGCCC.